This entry features one TCR beta chain sequence. TCRdb's table, derived via immunoSEQ multiplex PCR, lists solely in-frame clones and lacks some. The sample lists over 15,000 clones; 70% to 90% were seen once. The length of the CDR3 is 13 residues. Germline CDR1 reads MNHNY; CDR2 reads SVGAGI (reference sequence). The trim removed 6 bases at V and 8 bases at J, leaving 4 bases unmatched. These data are taken from a study of OX40 agonist ivuxolimab in advanced cancers. The chain employs TRBV6-6 and TRBJ1-6; 7 bases align to TRBD1. The input for sequencing was CD4+ or CD8+ T cells sorted from blood, taken in a trial of the OX40 agonist ivuxolimab. The TCR was taken from an adult with an advanced solid tumor such as melanoma, head and neck, liver or kidney cancer. The CDR3 region is CASRDRPDSPLHF. In DNA form, the CDR3 reads TGTGCCAGCAGGGACAGGCCAGATTCACCCCTCCACTTT.